The 30 T cell receptor beta chains below all came from one sample that was sequenced in a study of regulatory T cells in long-lasting Graves disease. Time point: newly diagnosed GD, antithyroid drugs for less than 3 months. Scientists built the TCR library using RNA that was extracted from PBMCs. The TCR beta library used iRepertoire HTBI primers with Arm-PCR amplification of CDR3. TCRdb fed the multiplex PCR reads into MiXCR, producing one record per CDR3 protein. This sample carries 450,000 to 700,000 distinct CDR3 sequences, about 13% of them seen once, and the ten largest clones take roughly a tenth. These data were also reused for a study on T cells in Graves' hyperthyroidism and ophthalmopathy.

The sample consisted of peripheral blood mononuclear cells (PBMCs), taken at new diagnosis, from a patient treated with antithyroid drugs. These receptors were obtained from a man in his thirties or forties with Graves disease.

The table lists this clonotype with many counts. The rearrangement links TRBV10-3 to TRBJ2-5; the match to TRBD2 covers 10 bases. The junction had 4 bases not matched to a gene; V was cut back by 10 bases and J by 2 bases. This CDR3 has 13 amino acids. Germline V gene sequence: CDR1 ENHRY, CDR2 SYGVKD. CDR3: CATLAGDQETQYF. CDR3 nucleotide sequence: TGTGCCACCCTAGCGGGAGATCAAGAGACCCAGTACTTC.

This rearrangement joins TRBV25-1 to TRBJ2-3; 8 positions match TRBD2. CDR1 is MGHDK and CDR2 is SYGVNS in the germline V gene. Germline trimming cut 1 base from V and 5 bases from J; bases unmatched to any gene: 8. The CDR3 loop spans 16 amino acids. In DNA, the CDR3 is TGTGCCAGCAGTGAATCAAGCGGGAGTCAAATAGATACGCAGTATTTT. This codes for CASSESSGSQIDTQYF.

This clonotype was observed many times. The gene calls are TRBV12-3 or TRBV12-4 and TRBJ2-2, with 11 positions matching TRBD2. With 2 bases clipped from V and 5 bases from J, the junction kept 4 bases outside the gene matches. This CDR3 comprises 16 residues. The CDR3 spells CASSLILAGGTGELFF. CDR3 sequence (DNA): TGTGCCAGCAGTTTAATATTAGCGGGAGGGACCGGGGAGCTGTTTTTT.

This clonotype was seen repeatedly, ten times or more. The chain carries TRBV20-1 and TRBJ2-3; D unclear. This CDR3 region has 15 residues. V was cut by 6 bases and J by 4 bases, with 20 bases left in between. The germline V gene encodes CDR1 DFQATT and CDR2 SNEGSKA (reference sequence). The CDR3 nucleotides are TGCAGTGCATTCGGACCGAAATTTACCGCAGATACGCAGTATTTT. Translated, it gives CSAFGPKFTADTQYF.

For this clonotype: A read error may produce the germline difference seen at one junction end. J is TRBJ2-7 and V is TRBV14, with 8 bases that match TRBD1. The germline CDR1 and CDR2 sequences are SGHDN and FVKESK. CDR3 size: 15 residues. The CDR3 spells CVSSQWGQGAYEQYF. The CDR3 nucleotides read TGTGTCAGCAGCCAATGGGGGCAGGGGGCGTACGAGCAGTACTTC.

This clonotype has ten or more counts. V and J are TRBV11-2 and TRBJ1-1; D not resolved. The CDR3 covers 13 residues. From germline, CDR1 is SGHAT and CDR2 FQNNGV. Trimming pared 0 bases from V and 0 bases from J, leaving 2 bases between. Written as DNA, the CDR3 is TGTGCCAGCAGCTTAGACCTGAACACTGAAGCTTTCTTT. It yields the protein CASSLDLNTEAFF. The whole variable domain, filled in from reference TRBV11-2 and TRBJ1-1, reads EAGVAQSPRYKIIEKRQSVAFWCNPISGHATLYWYQQILGQGPKLLIQFQNNGVVDDSQLPKDRFSAERLKGVDSTLKIQPAKLEDSAVYLCASSLDLNTEAFFGQGTRLTVV.

This clonotype was seen at least ten times. The V gene is TRBV6-1, the J gene TRBJ1-5, with D maybe TRBD1 (5 bases). Germline lookup yields CDR1 MNHNS and CDR2 SASEGT. Trimming cost V 5 bases and J 2 bases, with 16 bases left between them. The CDR3 length is 16 residues. CDR3 loop: CASSLWPRVGNQPQHF. For the CDR3, the DNA is TGTGCCAGCAGTCTCTGGCCCAGGGTGGGCAATCAGCCCCAGCATTTT.

This clonotype was seen repeatedly, ten times or more. V and J are TRBV11-1 and TRBJ1-1; D unresolved. Trimming removed 3 bases from V and 0 bases from J, with 11 bases in between. This CDR3 region has 15 residues. CDR1 is SGHAT and CDR2 is FQDESV in the germline V gene (reference sequence). The CDR3, as DNA: TGTGCCAGCAGCTTTCGTACACGAATGAACACTGAAGCTTTCTTT. This codes for CASSFRTRMNTEAFF.

This clonotype has just a few counts. The chain is built from TRBV6-1 and TRBJ2-1, with D possibly being TRBD2 (6 bases). This CDR3 comprises 13 residues. The V gene lost 5 bases and the J gene lost 3 bases, with 8 bases spanning the gap. The V gene's germline CDR1 is MNHNS and CDR2 SASEGT. Here the CDR3 DNA reads TGTGCCAGCAGTCACGGGAGCTACAATGAGCAGTTCTTC. This sequence encodes CASSHGSYNEQFF.

Only a few counts were recorded for this clonotype. The chain uses TRBV29-1 and TRBJ1-2; D is unclear. The germline CDR1 and CDR2 sequences are SQVTM and ANQGSEA. The CDR3 is 17 residues long. Deletions cut 0 bases from V and 0 bases from J, with 17 bases between. The CDR3 reads CSVEDRTSRRANYGYTF. CDR3 in DNA: TGCAGCGTTGAAGATCGGACTTCACGAAGGGCTAACTATGGCTACACCTTC.

V is TRBV19 and J is TRBJ1-2; D unclear. The CDR3 contains 14 residues. V gave up 1 base and J gave up 6 bases, with 12 bases separating them. CDR1 is LNHDA, CDR2 SQIVND, per germline (reference sequence). CDR3 coding DNA: TGTGCCAGTAGTATAGTCGGGGTCTGGAATGGCTACACCTTC. This codes for CASSIVGVWNGYTF.

This clonotype was picked up a small number of times. The chain is built from TRBV5-1 and TRBJ1-4; D is unresolved. V was pared by 0 bases and J by 8 bases, with 11 bases between. CDR3 length equals 14 residues. The germline V gene has CDR1 SGHRS and CDR2 YFSETQ. CDR3 protein: CASSLGESPEKLFF. The DNA for the CDR3 is TGCGCCAGCAGCTTGGGAGAATCCCCAGAAAAACTGTTTTTT.

In its sample, this clonotype was seen a few times. The chain combines TRBV3-1 with TRBJ2-7, with 7 nucleotides matching TRBD2. This CDR3 is 16 amino acids long. V trimming: 0 bases; J trimming: 3 bases; junction bases outside the gene matches: 8. Germline loops: CDR1 LGHDT, CDR2 YNNKEL (reference sequence). For the CDR3, the DNA is TGTGCCAGCAGCCAAGAGGGGAGGCGGGAGTTCTACGAGCAGTACTTC. Amino acid sequence: CASSQEGRREFYEQYF.

In its sample, this clonotype was seen many times. V usage is TRBV7-2 and J usage is TRBJ2-1; 12 nucleotides align to TRBD2. With 5 bases clipped from V and 7 bases from J, the junction kept 3 bases outside the gene matches. The CDR3 spans 14 residues. Germline V gene lookup returns CDR1 SGHTA and CDR2 FQGNSA. This chain's CDR3 is CASSQGLAGNEQFF. The CDR3 DNA reads as TGTGCCAGCAGCCAAGGACTAGCGGGAAATGAGCAGTTCTTC.

The J gene is TRBJ2-3, the V gene TRBV5-1, with 7 bases fitting TRBD1. The CDR3 consists of 16 residues. Germline-derived CDR1 and CDR2 are SGHRS and YFSETQ. Trimming removed 3 bases from V and 3 bases from J; junction bases left unmatched: 10. The CDR3, as DNA: TGCGCCAGCAGCTCGACCGGGACAGATAGGACAGATACGCAGTATTTT. Its protein product is CASSSTGTDRTDTQYF.

This sequence joins TRBV5-1 and TRBJ1-6, with TRBD1 matching 7 bases. The CDR3 sequence is 13 residues long. Germline V CDR1 and CDR2: SGHRS, YFSETQ. J was trimmed by 10 bases and V by 4 bases; bases with no gene match: 5. CDR3 loop: CASSQGGQSPLHF. The CDR3 nucleotides read TGCGCCAGCAGCCAGGGGGGGCAATCACCCCTCCACTTT. Full variable domain (missing parts from reference TRBV5-1 and TRBJ1-6): KAGVTQTPRYLIKTRGQQVTLSCSPISGHRSVSWYQQTPGQGLQFLFEYFSETQRNKGNFPGRFSGRQFSNSRSEMNVSTLELGDSALYLCASSQGGQSPLHFGNGTRLTVT.

In this sample, this clonotype turned up a few times. V usage is TRBV20-1 and J usage is TRBJ2-3; D not resolved. V lost 3 bases and J 1 base, leaving 11 bases between the germline ends. Per germline, CDR1 DFQATT and CDR2 SNEGSKA (reference sequence). CDR3 length: 14 amino acids. The CDR3 DNA follows: TGCAGTGCTAGTTTGGCGTGGCGCACAGATACGCAGTATTTT. Translated: CSASLAWRTDTQYF.

This clonotype came up many times. V usage is TRBV15 and J usage is TRBJ2-2; 8 bases map to TRBD2. CDR3 length: 14 amino acids. Germline V gene sequence: CDR1 LNHNV, CDR2 YYDKDF (reference sequence). V shed 6 bases and J 3 bases; nucleotides not matched to a gene: 3. The CDR3 region is CATSPTSDTGELFF. In DNA form, the CDR3 reads TGTGCCACCAGTCCGACTAGCGACACCGGGGAGCTGTTTTTT.

Ten or more counts support this clonotype. The V call is TRBV12-3 or TRBV12-4, the J call TRBJ2-1; TRBD1 matches at 8 bases. The CDR3 spans 17 residues. V gave up 6 bases and J gave up 8 bases; unmatched junction bases: 18. CDR3 in DNA: TGTGCCAGCAGCCACATAGGACAGGGTTGGAATATCGATGAGCAGTTCTTC. It codes for CASSHIGQGWNIDEQFF.

At least ten counts were recorded for this clonotype. The chain links TRBV2 to TRBJ2-1; TRBD2 matches at 15 bases. J was trimmed by 9 bases and V by 5 bases; bases with no gene match: 5. This CDR3 is built from 15 residues. CDR1 is SNHLY and CDR2 is FYNNEI in the germline V gene. CDR3 nucleotide sequence: TGTGCCAGCAGTACGGGACTAGCGGGAGGAAGTGAGCAGTTCTTC. Amino acids: CASSTGLAGGSEQFF. The full variable domain, completed using reference TRBV2 and TRBJ2-1, is EPEVTQTPSHQVTQMGQEVILRCVPISNHLYFYWYRQILGQKVEFLVSFYNNEISEKSEIFDDQFSVERPDGSNFTLKIRSTKLEDSAMYFCASSTGLAGGSEQFFGPGTRLTVL.

Notes on this clonotype: A much larger clone differs from this one at a single base, so this may be a read error. The gene calls are TRBV20-1 and TRBJ1-1; D not certain. CDR1 is DFQATT and CDR2 is SNEGSKA in the germline V gene (reference sequence). CDR3 length: 12 residues. This CDR3 reads CSARSASSEASF. CDR3 sequence (DNA): TGCAGTGCTAGGAGCGCATCGTCTGAAGCTTCCTTT.

In its sample, this clonotype was seen many times. This chain connects TRBV5-1 to TRBJ2-3; 7 nucleotides match TRBD2. This CDR3 is built from 15 residues. The V gene's germline CDR1 is SGHRS and CDR2 YFSETQ. V lost 4 bases to trimming and J lost 5 bases; unmatched junction nucleotides: 10. CDR3: CASSRSAGEVDTQYF. CDR3 coding DNA: TGCGCCAGCAGCCGATCGGCGGGAGAGGTAGATACGCAGTATTTT.

This clonotype was detected ten times or more. V gene TRBV29-1 combines with J gene TRBJ2-7; 7 nucleotides line up with TRBD1. Germline V lookup: CDR1 SQVTM, CDR2 ANQGSEA. Trimming removed 4 bases from V and 3 bases from J; junction bases left unmatched: 6. The CDR3 totals 13 residues. The CDR3: CSVGLGQLYEQYF. CDR3 sequence (DNA): TGCAGCGTTGGTCTGGGACAGCTCTACGAGCAGTACTTC.

This clonotype was observed many times. The chain combines TRBV20-1 with TRBJ2-5, with 7 bases aligning to TRBD2. J was trimmed by 5 bases and V by 5 bases; bases with no gene match: 14. The CDR3 has 15 amino acids. Germline CDR1 and CDR2: DFQATT and SNEGSKA (reference sequence). The DNA of the CDR3 is TGCAGTGCTGGCCTGGGGGGAGGGTGGGGCGAGACCCAGTACTTC. Encoded protein: CSAGLGGGWGETQYF.

Details on this clonotype: A read error is possible here, since a much larger clone lies one base away. The chain is built from TRBV5-5 and TRBJ2-7, with 11 nucleotides matching TRBD2. The junction had 9 bases not matched to a gene; V was cut back by 0 bases and J by 7 bases. The germline V gene encodes CDR1 SGHKS and CDR2 YYEKEE (reference sequence). The CDR3 covers 16 residues. The CDR3 DNA follows: TGTGCCAGCAGCTTGGGCCCACTAGCGGGAGTGAGTGAGCAGTACTTC. Translating it yields CASSLGPLAGVSEQYF.

The sample holds many counts of this clonotype. V is TRBV20-1 and J is TRBJ1-1; D unresolved. Germline lookup yields CDR1 DFQATT and CDR2 SNEGSKA (reference sequence). Trimming took 6 bases from V and 0 from J, leaving 14 bases between them. The CDR3 has 14 amino acids. Written as DNA, the CDR3 is TGCAGTGCCCAAACGCCAGACGTGAACACTGAAGCTTTCTTT. Its protein product is CSAQTPDVNTEAFF.

The chain recombines TRBV19 with TRBJ1-5, with no clear D. Per the germline V gene, CDR1 is LNHDA and CDR2 is SQIVND (reference sequence). CDR3 length: 18 residues. V was cut by 4 bases and J by 4 bases, with 23 bases left in between. The CDR3 DNA reads as TGTGCCAGTAGTAACCGCGGGCACCGGGAGGCCCTAAATCAGCCCCAGCATTTT. It translates to CASSNRGHREALNQPQHF.

This clonotype was counted many times. This chain links TRBV9 with TRBJ2-7; D might be TRBD2 (5 bases). V lost 0 bases, J lost 1 base, and 11 bases lay in between. The germline gives CDR1 SGDLS, CDR2 YYNGEE. This CDR3 has 15 residues. CDR3 DNA: TGTGCCAGCAGCGTAGACGGGAATCCGTCCTACGAGCAGTACTTC. Amino acid sequence: CASSVDGNPSYEQYF.

This clonotype was counted at least ten times. This rearrangement joins TRBV7-2 to TRBJ2-2, with D perhaps matching TRBD1 (6 bases). Germline V CDR1 and CDR2: SGHTA, FQGNSA. V dropped 3 bases and J dropped 4 bases, with 15 bases sitting between them. The CDR3 runs 16 residues. The CDR3 reads CASSFTTGWRTGELFF. The CDR3 DNA is TGTGCCAGCAGCTTTACCACAGGGTGGCGCACCGGGGAGCTGTTTTTT.

The genes are TRBV3-1 and TRBJ2-2, with no clear D. Germline V gene data show CDR1 as LGHDT and CDR2 as YNNKEL (reference sequence). V lost 4 bases and J 5 bases, leaving 11 bases between the germline ends. CDR3 size: 14 residues. In DNA, the CDR3 is TGTGCCAGCAGCCGCCAGACCCTTACCGGGGAGCTGTTTTTT. It codes for CASSRQTLTGELFF.